This TCR beta chain was identified in a study of CD8 T cells in Susac syndrome. In this sample, this clonotype turned up once. Its target is not known. High-throughput TCR beta sequencing covered peripheral CD8+ and CD4+ T cells. Study-level results: Acknowledgment was made by the study that its TCR sequencing and HLA analysis involved a relatively small number of individuals.

Random hexamers served to reverse transcribe about 0.45 to 1 ug RNA. Amplification of TCR beta CDR3 spanned 54 Vbeta and 13 Jbeta via immunoSEQ multiplex PCR. MiXCR was run by TCRdb on the immunoSEQ multiplex PCR reads, yielding one entry per CDR3 protein. The data contain tens of thousands of distinct CDR3 sequences, 93% of them singletons. V lost 3 bases, J lost 2 bases, and 17 bases lay in between. CDR1 is LGHDT and CDR2 is YNNKEL in the germline V gene (reference sequence). CDR3 length: 16 residues. The chain links TRBV3-1 to TRBJ2-7; the D gene is possibly TRBD1 (6 bases). The TCR was taken from a human donor in good health. What was sequenced was CD8+ T cells from PBMCs. CDR3 residues: CASSHGLGDTAYEQYF. In nucleotides, the CDR3 is TGTGCCAGCAGCCACGGATTAGGGGACACAGCCTACGAGCAGTACTTC.